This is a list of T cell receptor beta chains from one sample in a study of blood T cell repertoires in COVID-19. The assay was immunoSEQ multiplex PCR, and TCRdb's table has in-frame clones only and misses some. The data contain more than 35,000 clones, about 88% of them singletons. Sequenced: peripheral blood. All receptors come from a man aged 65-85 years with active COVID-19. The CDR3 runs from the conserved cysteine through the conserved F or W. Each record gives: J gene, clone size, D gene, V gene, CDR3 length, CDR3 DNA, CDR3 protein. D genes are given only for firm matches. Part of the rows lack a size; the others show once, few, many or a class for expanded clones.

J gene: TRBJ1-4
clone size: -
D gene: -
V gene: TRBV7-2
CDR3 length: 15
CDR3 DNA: TGTGCCAGCAGCCCCATGCGGGGGGGGAATGAAAAACTGTTTTTT
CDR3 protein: CASSPMRGGNEKLFF

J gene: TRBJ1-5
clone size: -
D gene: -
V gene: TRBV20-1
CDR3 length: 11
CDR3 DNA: TGCAGTGCGGGTTGGACAAGACCCCAGCATTTT
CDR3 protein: CSAGWTRPQHF

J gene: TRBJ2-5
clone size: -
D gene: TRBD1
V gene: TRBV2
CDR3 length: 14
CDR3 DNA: TGTGCCAGCAGCCGACAGGGAAGAGGAGAGACCCAGTACTTC
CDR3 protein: CASSRQGRGETQYF

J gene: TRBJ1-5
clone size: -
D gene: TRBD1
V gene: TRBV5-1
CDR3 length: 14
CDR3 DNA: TGCGCCAGCAGCTTGGTAGGGGGCGAACAGCCCCAGCATTTT
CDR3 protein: CASSLVGGEQPQHF

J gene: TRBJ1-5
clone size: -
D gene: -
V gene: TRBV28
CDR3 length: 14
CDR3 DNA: TGTGCCAGCAGTTTTCCCGCGGGTAGCCAGCCCCAGCATTTT
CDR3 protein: CASSFPAGSQPQHF

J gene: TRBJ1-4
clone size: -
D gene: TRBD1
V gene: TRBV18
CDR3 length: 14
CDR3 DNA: TGTGCCAGCTCACCGGGACAGGGTGGGGAAAAACTGTTTTTT
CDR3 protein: CASSPGQGGEKLFF

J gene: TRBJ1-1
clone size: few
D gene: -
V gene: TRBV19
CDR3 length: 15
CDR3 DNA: TGTGCCAGTAGTAGTCCGAGTGGGGCGAGGACTGAAGCTTTCTTT
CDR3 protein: CASSSPSGARTEAFF

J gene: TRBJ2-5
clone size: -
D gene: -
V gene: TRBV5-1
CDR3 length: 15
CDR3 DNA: TGCGCCAGCAGCTTCTGGGACTTGGATCAAGAGACCCAGTACTTC
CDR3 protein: CASSFWDLDQETQYF

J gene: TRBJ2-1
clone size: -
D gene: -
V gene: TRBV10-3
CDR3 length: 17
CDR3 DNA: TGTGCCATCAGTGACCATTTCGGGGAAAGCTCCTACAATGAGCAGTTCTTC
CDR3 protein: CAISDHFGESSYNEQFF

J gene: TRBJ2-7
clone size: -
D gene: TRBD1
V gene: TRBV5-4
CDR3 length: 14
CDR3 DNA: TGTGCCAGCAGCTCCGGGACAGGGAAGAACGAGCAGTACTTC
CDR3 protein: CASSSGTGKNEQYF

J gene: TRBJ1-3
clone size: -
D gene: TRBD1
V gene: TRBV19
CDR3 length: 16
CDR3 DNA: TGTGCCAGTAGTACCCTAGGACAGGGACGCCGGAACACCATATATTTT
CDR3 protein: CASSTLGQGRRNTIYF

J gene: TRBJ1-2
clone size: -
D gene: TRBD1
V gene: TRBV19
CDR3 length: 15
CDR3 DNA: TGTGCCAGTAGTATTGGACAGGGGGTATACTATGGCTACACCTTC
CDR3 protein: CASSIGQGVYYGYTF

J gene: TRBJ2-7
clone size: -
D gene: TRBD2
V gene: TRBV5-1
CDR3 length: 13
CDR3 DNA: TGCGCCAGCAGCCAGCGGGAAACCTACGAGCAGTACTTC
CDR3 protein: CASSQRETYEQYF

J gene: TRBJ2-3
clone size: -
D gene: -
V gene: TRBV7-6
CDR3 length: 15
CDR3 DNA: TGTGCCAGCAGCCTCACTGGGGGGAGCACAGATACGCAGTATTTT
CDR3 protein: CASSLTGGSTDTQYF

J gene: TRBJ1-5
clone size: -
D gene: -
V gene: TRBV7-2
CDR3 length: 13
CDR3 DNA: TGTGCCAGCAGCCTGGACAGTTATCAGCCCCAGCATTTT
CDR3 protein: CASSLDSYQPQHF

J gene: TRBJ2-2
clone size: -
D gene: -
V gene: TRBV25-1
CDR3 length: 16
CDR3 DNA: TGTGCCAGCAGTGAATCCGGGACACAGAACACCGGGGAGCTGTTTTTT
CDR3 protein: CASSESGTQNTGELFF

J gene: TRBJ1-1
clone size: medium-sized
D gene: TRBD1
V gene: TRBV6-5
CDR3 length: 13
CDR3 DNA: TGTGCCAGCATAAAGCAGGGGGCTACTGAAGCTTTCTTT
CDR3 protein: CASIKQGATEAFF

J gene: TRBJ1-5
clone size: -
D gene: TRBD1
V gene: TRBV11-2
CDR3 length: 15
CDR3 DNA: TGTGCCAGCAGCGCCGACAGGGGGCCGAATCAGCCCCAGCATTTT
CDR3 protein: CASSADRGPNQPQHF

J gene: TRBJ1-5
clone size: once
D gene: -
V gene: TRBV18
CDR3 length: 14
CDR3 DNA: TGTGCCAGCTCACAGGGACAACACAATCAGCCCCAGCATTTT
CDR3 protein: CASSQGQHNQPQHF

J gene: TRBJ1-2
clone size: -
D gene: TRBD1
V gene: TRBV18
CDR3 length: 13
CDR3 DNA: TGTGCCAGCTCCCCGTCGACAGGGGATGGCTACACCTTC
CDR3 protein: CASSPSTGDGYTF

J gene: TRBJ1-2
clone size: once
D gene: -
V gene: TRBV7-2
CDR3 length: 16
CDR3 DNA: TGTGCCAGCAGCCCGGCGATGGGGGCGCCTATATATGGCTACACCTTC
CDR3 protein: CASSPAMGAPIYGYTF

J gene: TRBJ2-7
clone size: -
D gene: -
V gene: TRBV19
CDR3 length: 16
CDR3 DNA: TGTGCCAGTAGTATAGGGCGCGGGGCGACGGCCTACGAGCAGTACTTC
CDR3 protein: CASSIGRGATAYEQYF

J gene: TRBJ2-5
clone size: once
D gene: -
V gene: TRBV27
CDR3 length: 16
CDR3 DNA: TGTGCCAGCAGTTCCGGACAGAAGATGTACCAAGAGACCCAGTACTTC
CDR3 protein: CASSSGQKMYQETQYF

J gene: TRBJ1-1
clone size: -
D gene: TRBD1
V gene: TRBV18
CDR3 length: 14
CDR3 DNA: TGTGCCAGCTCAGCGGACAGGGTGTACACTGAAGCTTTCTTT
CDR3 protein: CASSADRVYTEAFF

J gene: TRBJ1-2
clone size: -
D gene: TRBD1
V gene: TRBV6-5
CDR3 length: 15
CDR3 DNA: TGTGCCAGCAGTTACGAAGGACAGGGCTTGCGTGGCTACACCTTC
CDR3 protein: CASSYEGQGLRGYTF

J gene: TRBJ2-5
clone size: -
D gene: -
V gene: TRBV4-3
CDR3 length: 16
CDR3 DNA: TGCGCCAGCAGCCAAGGGCAGGGTGGGATCCAAGAGACCCAGTACTTC
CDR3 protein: CASSQGQGGIQETQYF

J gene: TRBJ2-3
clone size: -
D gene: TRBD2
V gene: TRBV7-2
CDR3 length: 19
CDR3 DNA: TGTGCCAGCAGCTTAGTGTCCGGACTAGCGGGGTCGGGGAGAGATACGCAGTATTTT
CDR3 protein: CASSLVSGLAGSGRDTQYF

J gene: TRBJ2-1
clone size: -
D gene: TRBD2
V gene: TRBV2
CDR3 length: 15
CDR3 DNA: TGTGCCAGCAGCCCTACTAGCGGGAGTTTGAATGAGCAGTTCTTC
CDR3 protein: CASSPTSGSLNEQFF

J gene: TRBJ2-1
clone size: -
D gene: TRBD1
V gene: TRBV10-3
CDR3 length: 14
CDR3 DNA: TGTGCCATCAGGTGGGGACAGGGGGCCTATGAGCAGTTCTTC
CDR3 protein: CAIRWGQGAYEQFF

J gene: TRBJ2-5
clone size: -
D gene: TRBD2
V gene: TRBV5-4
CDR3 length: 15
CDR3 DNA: TGTGCCAGCAGCCTGCGGACTAGCGCCCAAGAGACCCAGTACTTC
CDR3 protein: CASSLRTSAQETQYF

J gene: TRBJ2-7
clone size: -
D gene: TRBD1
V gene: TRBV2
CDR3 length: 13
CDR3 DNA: TGTGCCACAGCGGCACAGGGGGCCTACGAGCAGTACTTC
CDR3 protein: CATAAQGAYEQYF